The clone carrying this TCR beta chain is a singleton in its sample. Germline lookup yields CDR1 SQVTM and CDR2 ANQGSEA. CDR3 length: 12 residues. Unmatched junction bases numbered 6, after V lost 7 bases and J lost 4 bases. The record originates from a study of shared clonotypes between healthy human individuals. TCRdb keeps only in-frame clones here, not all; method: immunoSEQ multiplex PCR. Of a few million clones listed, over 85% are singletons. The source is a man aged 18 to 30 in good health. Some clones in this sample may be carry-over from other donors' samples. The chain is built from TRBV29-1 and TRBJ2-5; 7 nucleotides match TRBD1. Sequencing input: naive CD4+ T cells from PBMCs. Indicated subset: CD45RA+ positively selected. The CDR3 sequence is CSGSTGAETQYF. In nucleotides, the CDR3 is TGCAGCGGTTCTACAGGGGCAGAGACCCAGTACTTC.